This passage covers 29 T cell receptor beta chains from one sample sequenced in a study of blood T cell repertoires in COVID-19 (TCRdb year 2020). The method was the immunoSEQ multiplex PCR assay. Sourced from immuneACCESS, this table was stored by TCRdb with only in-frame sequences that have V and J called. A share of the clones is absent; for the studies checked, an unresolved V gene accounts for under half, and the remainder has no known explanation. Counted in this sample were about 59,000 clones; 65% to 90% of them appeared once. About 26% of the sample comes from the top ten. Sequenced input: peripheral blood. These TCRs come from a woman older than 75 with active or convalescent COVID-19.

This clone was seen a single time. The chain recombines TRBV9 with TRBJ2-5; TRBD1 matches 10 bases. The CDR3 contains 17 residues. Germline-derived CDR1 and CDR2 are SGDLS and YYNGEE. After removal of 1 base from V and 4 bases from J, the junction contained 10 bases not matched to a gene. The CDR3 DNA is TGTGCCAGCAGCGTAACGCCGACAGGGGGCGGAGGAGAGACCCAGTACTTC. Translating it yields CASSVTPTGGGGETQYF.

This clone has only a few counts. The V call is TRBV5-6, the J call TRBJ2-1, with D perhaps matching TRBD2 (5 bases). Germline lookup yields CDR1 SGHDT and CDR2 YYEEEE. CDR3 length: 16 amino acids. The V gene lost 1 base and the J gene lost 8 bases, with 19 bases spanning the gap. The CDR3 here is CASSLRRLSSKDEQFF. CDR3 DNA: TGTGCCAGCAGCTTGAGGCGACTTTCTAGCAAGGATGAGCAGTTCTTC.

The chain employs TRBV3-1 (or the pseudogene TRBV3-2) and TRBJ2-7; 9 bases are shared with TRBD2. CDR1 and CDR2 (germline): LGHDT, YNNKEL (reference sequence). V dropped 4 bases and J dropped 6; count of bases not matched to a gene: 10. The CDR3 has 15 amino acids. The CDR3 protein is CASSPRGGARAEQYF. CDR3 nucleotides: TGTGCCAGCAGCCCTCGCGGGGGGGCGCGAGCCGAGCAGTACTTC.

This clone turned up a few times. The V gene is TRBV4-3, the J gene TRBJ1-1; D gene unclear. The CDR3 totals 15 residues. Deletions cut 3 bases from V and 3 bases from J, with 14 bases between. CDR1 is LGHNA and CDR2 is YSLEER in the germline V gene. The CDR3 sequence: CASSQLPGQDTEAFF. The DNA of the CDR3 is TGCGCCAGCAGCCAGCTTCCTGGCCAGGACACTGAAGCTTTCTTT.

This clone was seen a few times. This chain connects TRBV10-3 to TRBJ2-7; TRBD1 is a possible D gene (6 bases). The germline V gene has CDR1 ENHRY and CDR2 SYGVKD. The CDR3 runs 13 residues. The ends were cut back, 3 bases at V and 3 bases at J, with 9 bases in the middle. The CDR3 DNA is TGTGCCATCAGTGATGAACAGGGCTACGAGCAGTACTTC. Protein sequence: CAISDEQGYEQYF.

This chain connects TRBV7-2 to TRBJ2-5; the D gene is possibly TRBD2 (6 bases). CDR3 size: 14 residues. Germline V lookup: CDR1 SGHTA, CDR2 FQGNSA. The ends were cut back, 5 bases at V and 1 base at J, with 11 bases in the middle. The CDR3 here is CASSNSGAQETQYF. CDR3 nucleotides: TGTGCCAGCAGCAATAGCGGAGCCCAAGAGACCCAGTACTTC.

This clone was seen a few times. The chain is built from TRBV7-8 and TRBJ1-5, with TRBD1 matching over 7 bases. V lost 1 base to trimming and J lost 4 bases; unmatched junction nucleotides: 4. Germline CDR1 is SGHVS and CDR2 is FQNEAQ. The CDR3 consists of 15 residues. The CDR3 reads CASSLGGTENQPQHF. As DNA, the CDR3 is TGTGCCAGCAGCTTAGGGGGGACAGAGAATCAGCCCCAGCATTTT.

V usage is TRBV7-6 and J usage is TRBJ2-3, with 7 positions matching TRBD1. The CDR3 runs to 20 residues. Germline CDR1 is SGHVS and CDR2 is FNYEAQ. V lost 1 base and J lost 6; bases outside the gene matches: 22. In DNA, the CDR3 is TGTGCCAGCAGCTTAGATGGGGCCTATGGCGGACAGGCCGGCTCGGATACGCAGTATTTT. Protein product: CASSLDGAYGGQAGSDTQYF.

The chain has TRBV19 and TRBJ2-2; 9 bases are shared with TRBD1. Germline trimming cut 9 bases from V and 7 bases from J; bases unmatched to any gene: 6. Germline V lookup: CDR1 LNHDA, CDR2 SQIVND (reference sequence). There are 13 residues in the CDR3. CDR3 in amino acids: CASAGQGNGELFF. The CDR3 DNA sequence: TGTGCCAGCGCGGGACAGGGAAACGGGGAGCTGTTTTTT.

CDR3 in amino acids: CASSPTLGQISYEQYF. In DNA, the CDR3 is TGTGCCAGCAGCCCCACCCTTGGACAGATCTCCTACGAGCAGTACTTC. The chain recombines TRBV7-2 with TRBJ2-7; D perhaps matches TRBD1 (6 bases). Per the germline V gene, CDR1 is SGHTA and CDR2 is FQGNSA. The ends were cut back, 5 bases at V and 0 bases at J, with 17 bases in the middle. The CDR3 consists of 16 residues.

The V gene is TRBV7-6, the J gene TRBJ2-7; D remains ambiguous. CDR3 length equals 14 residues. V dropped 1 base and J dropped 3 bases, with 10 bases sitting between them. The germline CDR1 and CDR2 sequences are SGHVS and FNYEAQ. The CDR3 bases are TGTGCCAGCAGCTTAGAAGCCTCCATCTACGAGCAGTACTTC. Protein sequence: CASSLEASIYEQYF.

In its sample, this clone was seen once. The V call is TRBV6-5, the J call TRBJ2-2; TRBD1 is a possible D gene (5 bases). Germline assignment: CDR1 MNHEY and CDR2 SVGAGI. The V end was cut by 7 bases, the J end by 3 bases, with 12 bases between. The CDR3 runs to 14 residues. The CDR3 DNA reads as TGTGCCAGCATTAGGGGTCCGGACACCGGGGAGCTGTTTTTT. It encodes CASIRGPDTGELFF.

This chain uses TRBV6-5 with TRBJ2-1; perhaps TRBD2 as D (5 bases). With 8 bases removed from V and 6 bases from J, the gap between germline ends came to 11 bases. Germline V gene sequence: CDR1 MNHEY, CDR2 SVGAGI. The length of the CDR3 is 12 residues. The CDR3 protein is CASHSGSNEQFF. In nucleotides, the CDR3 is TGTGCCAGCCACAGTGGGAGCAATGAGCAGTTCTTC.

This chain's CDR3 is CASSLGGSGVNEQYF. The CDR3 bases are TGTGCCAGCAGCTTAGGTGGGAGTGGCGTGAACGAGCAGTACTTC. V and J are TRBV7-8 and TRBJ2-7; possible D gene TRBD2, 5 bases. This CDR3 has 15 amino acids. V gave up 1 base and J gave up 5 bases, with 15 bases separating them. Germline loops: CDR1 SGHVS, CDR2 FQNEAQ.

The chain has TRBV6-2 or TRBV6-3 and TRBJ2-7; TRBD1 might be the D (5 bases). V shed 4 bases and J shed 3 bases, with 7 bases lying between them. The length of the CDR3 is 12 residues. Germline V gene lookup returns CDR1 MNHEY and CDR2 SVGEGT. The CDR3 loop reads CASSWGNYEQYF. CDR3 DNA: TGTGCCAGCAGTTGGGGCAACTACGAGCAGTACTTC.

Turning to this clone: Other DNA sequences from this sample encode an identical CDR3 as well. The chain joins TRBV5-1 to TRBJ2-1; 7 positions match TRBD2. V trimming: 0 bases; J trimming: 2 bases; junction bases outside the gene matches: 2. The CDR3 length is 15 residues. CDR1 is SGHRS, CDR2 YFSETQ, per germline. CDR3 bases: TGCGCCAGCAGCTTGGTTGCGGGGGCCTACAATGAGCAGTTCTTC. The encoded protein is CASSLVAGAYNEQFF.

The chain couples TRBV2 to TRBJ2-3; D is ambiguous. Trimming pared 6 bases from V and 2 bases from J, leaving 6 bases between. The CDR3 consists of 12 residues. Germline V gene sequence: CDR1 SNHLY, CDR2 FYNNEI. The CDR3 loop is CASSYITDTQYF. The CDR3 DNA reads as TGTGCCAGCAGCTATATCACAGATACGCAGTATTTT.

V and J are TRBV27 and TRBJ2-3; D is perhaps TRBD2 (6 bases). In germline, CDR1 is MNHEY, CDR2 SMNVEV (reference sequence). V was trimmed by 1 base and J by 2 bases, leaving 10 bases between them. CDR3 length: 15 residues. The CDR3: CASSLYGGITDTQYF. In DNA form, the CDR3 reads TGTGCCAGCAGTTTATACGGGGGAATCACAGATACGCAGTATTTT.

The rearrangement links TRBV19 to TRBJ1-5, with 10 bases aligning to TRBD1. The germline gives CDR1 LNHDA, CDR2 SQIVND (reference sequence). J gave up 4 bases and V 3 bases, and 3 bases lay outside the gene matches. The CDR3 sequence is 15 residues long. CDR3 protein: CASSIGGQGNQPQHF. Here the CDR3 DNA reads TGTGCCAGTAGTATTGGGGGACAGGGGAATCAGCCCCAGCATTTT. Based on the CDR3 plus reference TRBV19 and TRBJ1-5, the full variable domain is DGGITQSPKYLFRKEGQNVTLSCEQNLNHDAMYWYRQDPGQGLRLIYYSQIVNDFQKGDIAEGYSVSREKKESFPLTVTSAQKNPTAFYLCASSIGGQGNQPQHFGDGTRLSIL.

Here the CDR3 DNA reads TGTGCCAGCAGTATACCCGAGACCAATAGCGGGGGGAACAATGAGCAGTTCTTC. Translating gives CASSIPETNSGGNNEQFF. This chain joins TRBV2 and TRBJ2-1; 10 nucleotides match TRBD2. CDR1 is SNHLY, CDR2 FYNNEI, per germline. V was clipped by 5 bases and J by 5 bases; unmatched bases: 15. There are 18 residues in the CDR3.

This clone was found a few times. The rearrangement links TRBV6-5 to TRBJ2-7; D may be TRBD2 (5 bases). The V end was cut by 4 bases, the J end by 3 bases, with 13 bases between. CDR1 is MNHEY, CDR2 SVGAGI, per germline. The CDR3 has 14 amino acids. For the CDR3, the DNA is TGTGCCAGCAGTTCGGTATCTCGGGGCTACGAGCAGTACTTC. Protein sequence: CASSSVSRGYEQYF.

The chain carries TRBV5-6 and TRBJ1-5, with 11 bases that match TRBD1. J was trimmed by 10 bases and V by 0 bases; bases with no gene match: 12. Germline V lookup: CDR1 SGHDT, CDR2 YYEEEE. CDR3 size: 17 residues. CDR3 nucleotide sequence: TGTGCCAGCAGCTTGGGGACAGGGGGCCCCCTAATCAGCCCCCAGCATTTT. Residues: CASSLGTGGPLISPQHF.

This clone has a single count. The chain is built from TRBV12-3 or TRBV12-4 and TRBJ1-1; D might be TRBD1 (5 bases). V lost 7 bases to trimming and J lost 2 bases, with 11 bases between them. This CDR3 spans 13 amino acids. The CDR3: CASTGHQNTEAFF. The CDR3 DNA is TGTGCCAGCACCGGACATCAAAACACTGAAGCTTTCTTT.

Turning to this clone: The same CDR3 arises from other DNA sequences in this sample as well. V and J are TRBV3-1 (or the pseudogene TRBV3-2) and TRBJ2-7, with D unclear. CDR3 size: 12 residues. CDR1 is LGHDT and CDR2 is YNNKEL in the germline V gene (reference sequence). The V and J ends lost 6 bases and 1 base respectively, with 7 bases between them. The chain's CDR3 is CASSLRSYEQYF. The DNA for the CDR3 is TGTGCCAGCAGTCTACGTTCCTACGAGCAGTACTTC.

The chain links TRBV10-3 to TRBJ1-1, with a possible D match to TRBD1 (5 bases). The CDR3 extends over 14 amino acids. The V end was cut by 1 base, the J end by 4 bases, with 10 bases between. Germline assignment: CDR1 ENHRY and CDR2 SYGVKD. DNA of the CDR3: TGTGCCATCAGTGAGTTTCAGGGAAGCACTGAAGCTTTCTTT. Encoded protein: CAISEFQGSTEAFF.

This clone has a handful of counts. CDR3 in DNA: TGTGCCAGCAGCGCCCGGGACAAAAGGGAGACTGAAGCTTTCTTT. It specifies CASSARDKRETEAFF. The J gene is TRBJ1-1, the V gene TRBV13, with D perhaps TRBD1 (6 bases). The CDR3 contains 15 residues. The V end lost 5 bases, the J end lost 5 bases, and 18 bases lay between the germline ends. CDR1 and CDR2 (germline): PRHDT, FYEKMQ (reference sequence).

The chain employs TRBV12-5 and TRBJ2-5, with a weak D call TRBD1 (6 bases). Trimming removed 1 base at V and 5 bases at J, with 14 bases between. CDR3 length: 15 residues. CDR1 is LGHNT, CDR2 FRNRAP, per germline. The CDR3 spells CASGLGLGGFETQYF. The CDR3 coding sequence is TGTGCTAGTGGTTTGGGCCTTGGGGGCTTCGAGACCCAGTACTTC.

This rearrangement joins TRBV6-6 to TRBJ2-5; TRBD1 matches 8 bases. There are 13 residues in the CDR3. The ends lost 6 bases at V and 1 base at J; junction bases unmatched: 1. Germline CDR1 is MNHNY and CDR2 is SVGAGI (reference sequence). CDR3 sequence reads: CASRQGGQETQYF. CDR3 DNA sequence: TGTGCCAGCAGACAGGGGGGCCAAGAGACCCAGTACTTC.

V is TRBV5-4 and J is TRBJ1-4, with TRBD1 identical over 11 bases. With V trimmed by 3 bases and J by 6 bases, 4 bases remained unmatched. The CDR3 extends over 15 amino acids. Germline V CDR1 and CDR2: SGHNT, YYREEE (reference sequence). The CDR3 bases are TGTGCCAGCAGCTCGCGGGACAGGGGGGATGAAAAACTGTTTTTT. This gives the protein CASSSRDRGDEKLFF.